A selection of T cell receptor beta chains follows, all from one sample in a study of response to subunit inactivated influenza vaccine. TCRdb analysed the RT-PCR reads with MiXCR anew, one entry per CDR3 protein. This table has 600,000 to 700,000 distinct CDR3 sequences, 14% appearing once. Specimen: PBMCs from blood, collected 14 days before vaccination. The receptors here all came from a middle-aged man who received an inactivated influenza vaccine. CDR3s include the opening cysteine and the closing phenylalanine or tryptophan. A clone size is listed for some rows: how often the clone was seen (once, few, many), or a class if it is expanded.

j_call | clone_size | cdr3_length | v_call | cdr3_aa
TRBJ1-4 | few | 15 | TRBV7-8 | CASRPTGGRSEKLFF
TRBJ1-4 | NA | 14 | TRBV6-1 | CASSMDRSNEKLFF
TRBJ2-5 | few | 13 | TRBV25-1 | CASNGDLPVAQYF
TRBJ2-2 | few | 15 | TRBV5-8 | CASSLMGTHTGELFF
TRBJ2-7 | many | 15 | TRBV28 | CASSQRLAGSYEQYF
TRBJ2-4 | NA | 14 | TRBV4-3 | CASSQGGQGNIQYF
TRBJ2-7 | few | 13 | TRBV4-2 | CASSQGLAGDLYF
TRBJ2-1 | NA | 14 | TRBV21-1 | CASSVILAPNEQFF
TRBJ1-6 | many | 15 | TRBV15 | CATSGDRGYNSPLHF
TRBJ2-3 | few | 21 | TRBV15 | CATSRDPATGPRPLGTDTQYF
TRBJ2-5 | NA | 17 | TRBV20-1 | CSATPQAGRSGRETQYF
TRBJ2-2 | NA | 16 | TRBV4-3 | CASSQDRLVGSGELFF
TRBJ1-1 | few | 13 | TRBV4-1 | CASSRGLVNEAFF
TRBJ2-6 | NA | 18 | TRBV20-1 | CSARDPGRSRSGANVLTF
TRBJ2-2 | NA | 15 | TRBV7-8 | CASSRGTWNTGELFF
TRBJ2-7 | NA | 13 | TRBV7-9 | CAVRREVRDEQYF
TRBJ2-2 | many | 14 | TRBV20-1 | CSARAQGAAGELFF
TRBJ2-1 | many | 15 | TRBV6-5 | CASSSRDRGHNEQFF
TRBJ1-4 | few | 14 | TRBV5-1 | CASSFQEPSEKLFF
TRBJ2-7 | NA | 14 | TRBV29-1 | CSVEMPGQGGEQYF
TRBJ2-5 | few | 16 | TRBV5-1 | CASSHPGQGREETQYF
TRBJ1-4 | few | 15 | TRBV9 | CASSVGGPKQEKLFF
TRBJ1-2 | many | 14 | TRBV9 | CASSEKQGNYGYTF
TRBJ1-2 | few | 13 | TRBV28 | CASSRTGRGGYTF
TRBJ1-1 | many | 12 | TRBV7-2 | CASSQVFPEAFF
TRBJ2-1 | few | 15 | TRBV9 | CASSPRPTSSNEQFF
TRBJ2-3 | few | 11 | TRBV12-3/TRBV12-4 | CASSDSNTQYF
TRBJ2-5 | NA | 15 | TRBV7-2 | CASSLGVGAEETQYF
TRBJ1-6 | few | 15 | TRBV4-3 | CASSQVTGRSSPLHF
TRBJ2-7 | few | 17 | TRBV7-2 | CASSLGGLAGATYEQYF
TRBJ2-7 | NA | 16 | TRBV14 | CASSQGLGGASGGQYF
TRBJ2-3 | NA | 17 | TRBV4-2 | CASSQLEVDPSWDTQYF
TRBJ2-3 | few | 11 | TRBV5-6 | CASSFMDTQYF
TRBJ2-5 | few | 19 | TRBV6-1 | CASSPDAGSTSGRVETQYF
TRBJ2-2 | NA | 13 | TRBV2 | CASSGTGAGELFF
TRBJ1-5 | few | 16 | TRBV4-2 | CASSQDRVRSNQPQHF
TRBJ2-7 | NA | 13 | TRBV12-3/TRBV12-4 | CASSTTGIHEQYF
TRBJ2-2 | many | 14 | TRBV5-1 | CASSEGWSTGELFF
TRBJ2-1 | few | 15 | TRBV5-1 | CASSLLTSRANEQFF
TRBJ1-3 | NA | 15 | TRBV4-2 | CASSQDRHSGNTIYF
TRBJ2-3 | NA | 17 | TRBV4-2 | CASSRVLAGVGTDTQYF
TRBJ2-5 | NA | 13 | TRBV28 | CASSLFLVETQYF
TRBJ1-2 | NA | 13 | TRBV6-1 | CAGKRTAKDGYTF
TRBJ1-6 | few | 14 | TRBV5-1 | CASSAGGDNSPLHF
TRBJ2-2 | NA | 13 | TRBV5-1 | CASNIGNTGELFF
TRBJ2-7 | few | 15 | TRBV7-9 | CASSLVDRGRYEQYF
TRBJ2-3 | few | 14 | TRBV7-2 | CASNPWEFTDTQYF
TRBJ2-7 | NA | 18 | TRBV3-1 | CASSQVGLTSGRAYEQYF
TRBJ2-5 | NA | 15 | TRBV5-5 | CASSWGLADQETQYF
TRBJ2-1 | NA | 15 | TRBV30 | CAWSVRSRLQQEQFF
TRBJ2-7 | NA | 12 | TRBV29-1 | CSVQQGNYEQYF
TRBJ2-7 | NA | 14 | TRBV29-1 | CSVEPSDRSYEQYF
TRBJ1-4 | few | 14 | TRBV12-3/TRBV12-4 | CASSFGSYNEKLFF
TRBJ1-2 | NA | 13 | TRBV20-1 | CSARTLANYGYTF
TRBJ2-5 | NA | 19 | TRBV29-1 | CSVEDREGRGRMAFGTQYF
TRBJ2-1 | NA | 12 | TRBV12-3/TRBV12-4 | CASTAGGWEQFF
TRBJ2-5 | NA | 15 | TRBV5-1 | CASSSGRQKWETQYF
TRBJ2-1 | few | 15 | TRBV11-2 | CASSPSLAEYNEQFF
TRBJ2-1 | NA | 15 | TRBV7-8 | CASSQFSGSYNEQFF
TRBJ2-2 | many | 16 | TRBV12-3/TRBV12-4 | CASSTRTSGATGELFF